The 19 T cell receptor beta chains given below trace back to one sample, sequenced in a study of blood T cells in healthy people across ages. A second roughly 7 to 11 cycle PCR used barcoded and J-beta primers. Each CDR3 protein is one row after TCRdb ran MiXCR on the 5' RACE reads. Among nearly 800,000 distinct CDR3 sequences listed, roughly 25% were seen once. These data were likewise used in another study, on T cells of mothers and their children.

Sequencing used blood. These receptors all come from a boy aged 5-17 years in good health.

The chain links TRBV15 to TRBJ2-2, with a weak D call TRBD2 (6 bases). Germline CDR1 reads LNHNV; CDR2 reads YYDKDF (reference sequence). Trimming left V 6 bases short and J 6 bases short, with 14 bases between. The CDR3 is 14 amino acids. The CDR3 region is CATRQWGEAGELFF. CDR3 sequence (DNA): TGTGCCACCAGACAATGGGGGGAAGCCGGGGAGCTGTTTTTT.

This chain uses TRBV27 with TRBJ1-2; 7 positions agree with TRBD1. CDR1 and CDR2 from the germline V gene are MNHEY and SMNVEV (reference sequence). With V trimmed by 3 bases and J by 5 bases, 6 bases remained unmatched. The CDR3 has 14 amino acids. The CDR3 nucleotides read TGTGCCAGCAGTTTTCGTAGACAGGGATATGGCTACACCTTC. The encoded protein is CASSFRRQGYGYTF.

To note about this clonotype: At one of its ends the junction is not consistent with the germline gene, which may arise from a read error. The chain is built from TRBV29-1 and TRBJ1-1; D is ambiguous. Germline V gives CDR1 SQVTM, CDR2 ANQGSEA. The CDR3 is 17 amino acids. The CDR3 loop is CSVSYPPGWVENTVAFF. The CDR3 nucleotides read TGCAGCGTTAGCTACCCCCCGGGGTGGGTAGAGAACACTGTAGCTTTCTTT.

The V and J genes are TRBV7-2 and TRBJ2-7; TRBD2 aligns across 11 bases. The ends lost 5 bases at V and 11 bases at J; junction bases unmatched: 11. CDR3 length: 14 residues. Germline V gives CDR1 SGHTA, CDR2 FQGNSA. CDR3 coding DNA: TGTGCCAGCAGCCCAGAGCCTAGCGGGAGGTCCAAGTACTTC. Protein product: CASSPEPSGRSKYF.

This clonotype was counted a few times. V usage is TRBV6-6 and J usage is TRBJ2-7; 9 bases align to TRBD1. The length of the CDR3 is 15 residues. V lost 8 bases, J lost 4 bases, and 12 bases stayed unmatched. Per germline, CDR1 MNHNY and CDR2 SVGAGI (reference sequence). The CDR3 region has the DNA TGTGCCAGCGGAAACAGGGGGCAGGGGGTATACGAGCAGTACTTC. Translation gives CASGNRGQGVYEQYF.

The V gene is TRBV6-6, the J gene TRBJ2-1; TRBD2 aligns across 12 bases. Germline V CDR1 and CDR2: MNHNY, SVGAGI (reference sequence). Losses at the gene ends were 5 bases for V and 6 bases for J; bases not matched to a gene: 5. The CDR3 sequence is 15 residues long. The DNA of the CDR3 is TGTGCCAGCAGTCCTAGCGGGGGGGCGATCAATGAGCAGTTCTTC. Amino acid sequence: CASSPSGGAINEQFF.

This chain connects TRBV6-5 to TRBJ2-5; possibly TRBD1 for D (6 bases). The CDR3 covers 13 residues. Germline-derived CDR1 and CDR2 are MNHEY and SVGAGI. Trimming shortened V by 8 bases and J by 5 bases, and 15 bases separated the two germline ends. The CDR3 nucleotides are TGTGCCAGCGGGGAACAGGGTAGGGAGACCCAGTACTTC. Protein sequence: CASGEQGRETQYF.

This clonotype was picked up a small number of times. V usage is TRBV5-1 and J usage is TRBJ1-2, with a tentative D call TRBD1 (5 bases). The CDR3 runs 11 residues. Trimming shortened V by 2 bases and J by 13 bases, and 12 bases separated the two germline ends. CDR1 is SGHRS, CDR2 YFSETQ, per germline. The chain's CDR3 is CASSLTGESTF. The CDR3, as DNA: TGCGCCAGCAGCTTAACGGGGGAGAGCACCTTC.

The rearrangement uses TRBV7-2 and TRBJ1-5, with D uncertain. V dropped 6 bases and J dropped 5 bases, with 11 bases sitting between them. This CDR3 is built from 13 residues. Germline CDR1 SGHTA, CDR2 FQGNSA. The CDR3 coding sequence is TGTGCCAGCAGTCAACGCGGGTATCAGCCCCAGCATTTT. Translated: CASSQRGYQPQHF.

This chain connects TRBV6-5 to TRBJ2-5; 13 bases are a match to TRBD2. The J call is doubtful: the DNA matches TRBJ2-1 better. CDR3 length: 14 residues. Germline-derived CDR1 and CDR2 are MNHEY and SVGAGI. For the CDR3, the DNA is TGTGCCAGCAGACTAGCGGGAGGGCCCAATGAGCAGTTCTTC. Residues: CASRLAGGPNEQFF.

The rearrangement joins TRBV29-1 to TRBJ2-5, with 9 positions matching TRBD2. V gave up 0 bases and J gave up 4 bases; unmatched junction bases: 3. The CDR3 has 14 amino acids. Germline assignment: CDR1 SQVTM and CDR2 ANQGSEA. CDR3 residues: CSVEDLAGIETQYF. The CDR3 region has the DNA TGCAGCGTTGAAGATCTAGCGGGAATAGAGACCCAGTACTTC.

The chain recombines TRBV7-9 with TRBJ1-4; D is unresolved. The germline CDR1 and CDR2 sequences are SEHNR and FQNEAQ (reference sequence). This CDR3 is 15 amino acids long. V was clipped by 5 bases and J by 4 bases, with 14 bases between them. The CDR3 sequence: CASSLKQRFNEKLFF. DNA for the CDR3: TGTGCCAGCAGCCTGAAACAGCGGTTTAATGAAAAACTGTTTTTT.

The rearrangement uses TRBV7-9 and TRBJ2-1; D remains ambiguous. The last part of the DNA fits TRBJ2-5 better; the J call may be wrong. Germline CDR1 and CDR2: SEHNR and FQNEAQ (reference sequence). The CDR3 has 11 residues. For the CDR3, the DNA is TGTGCCAGCAGCTGGGTGGAGACCCAGTACTTC. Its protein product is CASSWVETQYF.

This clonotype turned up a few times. The CDR3 nucleotides read TGTGCCAGCAGCACCACAGGGGGCTCTAATGAAAAACTGTTTTTT. Amino acid sequence: CASSTTGGSNEKLFF. The V and J genes are TRBV7-3 and TRBJ1-4; 9 bases are shared with TRBD1. The trim removed 5 bases at V and 3 bases at J, leaving 4 bases unmatched. This CDR3 is 15 amino acids long. From germline, CDR1 is SGHTA and CDR2 FQGTGA.

The CDR3 spells CASSTSGGSGETQYF. The DNA for the CDR3 is TGTGCCAGCAGTACCTCAGGGGGGAGCGGGGAGACCCAGTACTTC. This chain uses TRBV7-2 with TRBJ2-5, with D maybe TRBD1 (7 bases). With 6 bases removed from V and 5 bases from J, the gap between germline ends came to 19 bases. Looked up from germline, CDR1 is SGHTA and CDR2 is FQGNSA. This CDR3 contains 15 residues. The whole variable domain, remainder taken from reference TRBV7-2 and TRBJ2-5, is GAGVSQSPSNKVTEKGKDVELRCDPISGHTALYWYRQSLGQGLEFLIYFQGNSAPDKSGLPSDRFSAERTGGSVSTLTIQRTQQEDSAVYLCASSTSGGSGETQYFGPGTRLLVL.

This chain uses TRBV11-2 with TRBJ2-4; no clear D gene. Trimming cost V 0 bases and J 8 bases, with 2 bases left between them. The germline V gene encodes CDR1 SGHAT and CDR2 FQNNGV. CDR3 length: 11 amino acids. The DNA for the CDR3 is TGTGCCAGCAGCTTAGAGTACATTCAGTACTTC. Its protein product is CASSLEYIQYF. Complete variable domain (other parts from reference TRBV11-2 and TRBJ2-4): EAGVAQSPRYKIIEKRQSVAFWCNPISGHATLYWYQQILGQGPKLLIQFQNNGVVDDSQLPKDRFSAERLKGVDSTLKIQPAKLEDSAVYLCASSLEYIQYFGAGTRLSVL.

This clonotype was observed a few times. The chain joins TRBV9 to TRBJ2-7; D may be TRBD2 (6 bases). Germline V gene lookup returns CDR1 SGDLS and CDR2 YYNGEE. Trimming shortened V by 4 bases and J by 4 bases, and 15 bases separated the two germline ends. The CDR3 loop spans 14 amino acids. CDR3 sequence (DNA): TGTGCCAGCAGCCCCCGCCCCCGGGGGTACGAGCAGTACTTC. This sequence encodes CASSPRPRGYEQYF.

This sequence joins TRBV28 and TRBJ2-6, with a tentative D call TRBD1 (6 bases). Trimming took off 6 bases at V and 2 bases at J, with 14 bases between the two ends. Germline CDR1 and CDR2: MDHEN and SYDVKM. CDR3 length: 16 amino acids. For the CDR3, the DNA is TGTGCCAGCAGCTTAAGGTGGGGGCCTGGGGCCAACGTCCTGACTTTC. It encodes CASSLRWGPGANVLTF. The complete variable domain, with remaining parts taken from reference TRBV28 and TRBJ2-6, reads DVKVTQSSRYLVKRTGEKVFLECVQDMDHENMFWYRQDPGLGLRLIYFSYDVKMKEKGDIPEGYSVSREKKERFSLILESASTNQTSMYLCASSLRWGPGANVLTFGAGSRLTVL.

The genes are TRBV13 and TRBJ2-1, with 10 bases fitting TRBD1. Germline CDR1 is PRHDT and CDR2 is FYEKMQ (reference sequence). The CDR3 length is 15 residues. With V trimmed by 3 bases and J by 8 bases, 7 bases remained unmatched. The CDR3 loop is CASSLGGTGVDEQFF. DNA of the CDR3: TGTGCCAGCAGCTTGGGGGGGACAGGGGTCGATGAGCAGTTCTTC.